The TCR beta chain described here comes from a study of blood T cells in healthy people across ages (dated by TCRdb to 2014 to 2015). With respect to the entire study: In model experiments, roughly one uniquely barcoded TCR beta cDNA molecule per two T cells was captured by template switching. Using deep sequencing normalized with unique cDNA molecular identifiers, the study measured how TCR beta repertoire diversity changes with age. The donors were split into four age groups: young (average about 16 years), middle-aged (about 40), aged (roughly 68) and long-lived (approximately 80). Donors of different ages were randomly distributed across sequencing lanes to avoid experimental bias. For two donors (one aged 18 to 29 and one aged 80 or older), the study analyzed two additional independent replicas of 1 million unique cDNA reads from the same blood draw. General findings and caveats noted by the study authors: The long-lived group showed more naive CD4+ T cells, fewer expanded clones and increased TCR diversity than the aged group, suggesting age selection. As age increased, observed TCR beta diversity per million T cells dropped in a roughly linear way, and a significant reduction was already evident by age 40. There was a strong correlation between observed TCR beta diversity and the percentage of naive T cells measured by flow cytometry. Since profiling was done on bulk unsorted PBMCs, naive and antigen-experienced compartments could not be conclusively compared. Total diversity estimates from one million sequenced T cells were considered lower bounds and underestimates. Because the CMV infection status of the donors was unknown, age-related changes in expanded clonotypes may potentially have been confounded.

Libraries came from 5' RACE. TCRdb shows the sequencer as Illumina HiSeq 2500. A second roughly 7 to 11 cycle PCR used a sample-barcoded 5' primer and a J-beta primer mix. Each TCR beta cDNA molecule received a unique molecular identifier from a template-switch 5' adaptor carrying 12 random nucleotides. Each sample yielded at least 3 million CDR3-containing paired-end reads. The Mint cDNA synthesis kit, primed by a TRBC-specific oligonucleotide, was used to synthesize first-strand cDNA from all RNA. Following uracil-DNA glycosylase treatment, all cDNA underwent a first 18-cycle PCR with the universal primers M1SS and BC2_uni_R. As for the authors' bioinformatics: For normalization, 1 million high-quality reads, each with a distinct molecular identifier, were randomly selected from each sample. Reads sharing molecular identifiers were discarded rather than binned into consensus sequences. CDR3 identification, clonotype clustering and error correction used MiTCR with a Q25 quality threshold and the strictest error-elimination algorithm. A nonparametric unseen species model with Euler transformation was used to estimate lower-bound total TCR beta diversity. Clones were called with MiXCR by TCRdb after fastp trimmed the public reads at Q25, and only in-frame beta chains were retained. CDR3 protein sequences are deduplicated, and each keeps its most common genes and DNA. Clone size and V and J calls follow TCRdb, not the original study. This sample has 890,000 or so distinct CDR3 sequences in its table, and about 62% of those were observed once. The biggest ten clones account for roughly 26% of the sample.

The donors were some 39 Caucasian individuals from Russia, aged 6 to 90 years, who were systemically healthy. Ten milliliters of peripheral blood were drawn from each donor into EDTA-treated Vacutainer tubes. Ficoll-Paque density-gradient centrifugation was used to isolate PBMCs, with at least 6.5 million per sample. Total RNA was extracted from PBMCs with Trizol reagent, with at least 6 micrograms obtained per sample. Naive CD45RAhigh/CD27high T cell percentages were measured by flow cytometry on a PBMC aliquot from every donor. V is cut back by 5 bases and J by 7 bases, with 9 bases in the junction unmatched. Looking up the germline V gene yields CDR1 SGHTA and CDR2 FQGTGA. The CDR3 covers 16 residues, taking in both the cysteine and the phenylalanine. Only the CDR3 DNA is retained, 48 bases long and in frame from the first base. Points on this clonotype: The antigen it recognizes is unknown. It has no much larger one-base neighbor in the sample; base qualities were not kept.

Recombination connected TRBV7-3 to TRBJ2-1, and TRBD2 matches 12 of the central bases. The sequence was collected from a man aged 25 to 40 in good health. Specimen: blood. The bases read TGTGCCAGCAGCCCCTCTAGCGGGGGGGCCGGTAATGAGCAGTTCTTC. This codes for CASSPSSGGAGNEQFF.